Presented here are 26 T cell receptor beta chains from one specimen sequenced in a study of TIL therapy for anti-PD-1-resistant metastatic lung cancer (dated by TCRdb to the early 2020s). Using bias-controlled multiplex PCR with the immunoSEQ v3 hsTCRB kit, the TCR beta CDR3 regions were amplified from genomic DNA. The source is immuneACCESS, and TCRdb retained only in-frame sequences with V and J called. Part of the clones is not carried over; for the studies checked, unresolved V genes explain less than half of this, and the remainder is unexplained. The sample table records about 46,000 clones; 80% to 90% of these occur just once. The leading ten clones occupy 5% of the sample. The intended sense of this specimen's time point label: pre-treatment sample, taken before nivolumab and TIL therapy. Material: blood, obtained at baseline. The receptors originated from a person between 30 and 79 years old with non-small cell lung cancer.

This sequence joins TRBV4-1 and TRBJ1-4; D not certain. Germline lookup yields CDR1 MGHRA and CDR2 YSYEKL. The CDR3 is made up of 15 amino acids. The V end lost 0 bases, the J end lost 7 bases, and 12 bases lay between the germline ends. CDR3 sequence: CASSQEYRESEKLFF. CDR3 bases: TGCGCCAGCAGCCAAGAGTACAGAGAGAGTGAAAAACTGTTTTTT.

This chain's CDR3 is CASSPGQVTDTQYF. The CDR3 bases are TGCGCCAGCAGCCCGGGACAGGTCACAGATACGCAGTATTTT. The V and J genes are TRBV5-1 and TRBJ2-3, with TRBD1 identical over 8 bases. The CDR3 runs 14 residues. The V gene end was trimmed by 4 bases and the J gene end by 2 bases; junction bases not matched to a gene: 3. Per the germline V gene, CDR1 is SGHRS and CDR2 is YFSETQ.

This clone was counted only a few times. CDR3 amino acids: CASRSGAGQPQHF. CDR3 DNA sequence: TGTGCCAGCAGGTCAGGGGCTGGCCAGCCCCAGCATTTT. The rearrangement uses TRBV12-3 or TRBV12-4 and TRBJ1-5; possibly TRBD1 for D (6 bases). CDR3 length equals 13 residues. V dropped 6 bases and J dropped 7 bases, with 13 bases sitting between them.

This sequence joins TRBV6-5 and TRBJ1-2, with D possibly TRBD1 on 6 matching bases. The germline CDR1 and CDR2 sequences are MNHEY and SVGAGI. CDR3 length: 14 residues. V dropped 7 bases and J dropped 7 bases, with 19 bases sitting between them. The CDR3 bases are TGTGCCAGCACCAGCTTAGGGACAAATCCTGGCTACACCTTC. It translates to CASTSLGTNPGYTF.

This clone was recorded a few times. V and J are TRBV28 and TRBJ1-1; D not resolved. Germline CDR1 MDHEN, CDR2 SYDVKM. V was cut by 8 bases and J by 0 bases, with 7 bases left in between. This CDR3 has 12 amino acids. The CDR3 here is CASGLVNTEAFF. CDR3 sequence (DNA): TGTGCCAGCGGACTAGTGAACACTGAAGCTTTCTTT.

In its sample, this clone was seen once. The chain carries TRBV12-5 and TRBJ2-1; 14 nucleotides match TRBD2. Germline lookup yields CDR1 LGHNT and CDR2 FRNRAP. This CDR3 is 15 amino acids long. J lost 9 bases, V lost 6 bases, and 7 bases had no gene match. CDR3 protein: CASGAGTSGSIEQFF. CDR3 sequence (DNA): TGTGCTAGTGGGGCCGGGACTAGCGGGAGTATTGAGCAGTTCTTC. The full variable domain, in which reference TRBV12-5 and TRBJ2-1 provide the parts outside the CDR3, is DARVTQTPRHKVTEMGQEVTMRCQPILGHNTVFWYRQTMMQGLELLAYFRNRAPLDDSGMPKDRFSAEMPDATLATLKIQPSEPRDSAVYFCASGAGTSGSIEQFFGPGTRLTVL.

The rearrangement links TRBV24-1 to TRBJ2-2; D gene uncertain. Trimming shortened V by 9 bases and J by 0 bases, and 7 bases separated the two germline ends. Per the germline V gene, CDR1 is KGHDR and CDR2 is SFDVKD. This CDR3 is built from 13 residues. CDR3 sequence: CATLGPNTGELFF. CDR3 coding DNA: TGTGCCACCCTAGGACCGAACACCGGGGAGCTGTTTTTT.

This clone was seen just once. This chain uses TRBV5-4 with TRBJ2-3; 8 nucleotides line up with TRBD1. Germline values: CDR1 SGHNT, CDR2 YYREEE (reference sequence). The length of the CDR3 is 16 residues. Trimming cost V 4 bases and J 0 bases; bases outside gene matches: 7. This CDR3 reads CASSRQQGVSTDTQYF. The CDR3 bases are TGTGCCAGCAGCCGACAACAGGGGGTGAGCACAGATACGCAGTATTTT.

CDR3 protein: CASSPNGPGTGKNEQFF. For the CDR3, the DNA is TGCGCCAGCAGCCCGAACGGCCCCGGGACAGGGAAGAATGAGCAGTTCTTC. The chain joins TRBV5-1 to TRBJ2-1; 9 bases fit TRBD1. This CDR3 contains 17 residues. In germline, CDR1 is SGHRS, CDR2 YFSETQ. The V gene end was trimmed by 4 bases and the J gene end by 7 bases; junction bases not matched to a gene: 15.

The chain employs TRBV15 and TRBJ1-1; TRBD1 is a possible D gene (5 bases). The germline V gene encodes CDR1 LNHNV and CDR2 YYDKDF (reference sequence). The CDR3 has 17 amino acids. Trimming cost V 10 bases and J 4 bases, with 28 bases left between them. The CDR3 DNA reads TGTGCCAGCGGACCCATCCAGGGTACTGATCCTATCACTGAAGCTTTCTTT. Residues: CASGPIQGTDPITEAFF.

The genes are TRBV24-1 and TRBJ2-1, with 7 bases aligning to TRBD2. Trimming removed 9 bases from V and 7 bases from J; junction bases left unmatched: 8. Germline V gene lookup returns CDR1 KGHDR and CDR2 SFDVKD. This CDR3 has 13 amino acids. The DNA of the CDR3 is TGTGCCACCGGGGACTACCGGGGGAATGAGCAGTTCTTC. Translating it yields CATGDYRGNEQFF.

The chain joins TRBV6-1 to TRBJ2-3; D might be TRBD1 or TRBD2, each matching 5 bases. Germline values: CDR1 MNHNS, CDR2 SASEGT. The ends were cut back, 3 bases at V and 7 bases at J, with 23 bases in the middle. The CDR3 runs to 17 residues. CDR3 DNA: TGTGCCAGCAGTGATTACAGTATGGGGACCCTCAGTAATACGCAGTATTTT. It encodes CASSDYSMGTLSNTQYF.

There are a few counts of this clone. The chain couples TRBV2 to TRBJ2-2; no clear D. Germline CDR1 and CDR2: SNHLY and FYNNEI. This CDR3 is built from 14 residues. V shed 6 bases and J shed 2 bases, with 10 bases lying between them. CDR3 sequence: CASRVHYNTGELFF. DNA for the CDR3: TGTGCCAGCAGGGTACACTACAACACCGGGGAGCTGTTTTTT.

This clone was seen only once. This rearrangement joins TRBV7-2 to TRBJ2-2; possible D gene TRBD1, 7 bases. Germline-derived CDR1 and CDR2 are SGHTA and FQGNSA. The CDR3 has 15 amino acids. The V and J ends lost 5 bases and 5 bases respectively, with 15 bases between them. The CDR3, as DNA: TGTGCCAGCAGCACTAGCAGGGGGGTGACCGGGGAGCTGTTTTTT. Residues: CASSTSRGVTGELFF.

This clone occurred once. The chain joins TRBV11-1 to TRBJ2-2, with D perhaps assigned TRBD1 or TRBD2 (6 bases each). The length of the CDR3 is 16 residues. Germline values: CDR1 SGHAT, CDR2 FQDESV (reference sequence). Trimming left V 5 bases short and J 4 bases short, with 17 bases between. CDR3 nucleotides: TGTGCCAGCAGCGCCCCGCGAGGGGGGACCACCGGGGAGCTGTTTTTT. It translates to CASSAPRGGTTGELFF. The variable domain in full, completed from reference TRBV11-1 and TRBJ2-2, reads EAEVAQSPRYKITEKSQAVAFWCDPISGHATLYWYRQILGQGPELLVQFQDESVVDDSQLPKDRFSAERLKGVDSTLKIQPAELGDSAMYLCASSAPRGGTTGELFFGEGSRLTVL.

This clone appeared a single time. The chain couples TRBV11-2 to TRBJ1-1, with D tentatively TRBD1 (5 bases). V lost 1 base and J 1 base, leaving 19 bases between the germline ends. This CDR3 comprises 18 residues. Germline-derived CDR1 and CDR2 are SGHAT and FQNNGV. CDR3: CASSLVPPWGGRNTEAFF. CDR3 in DNA: TGTGCCAGCAGCTTAGTACCCCCATGGGGGGGAAGGAACACTGAAGCTTTCTTT. The full variable domain, its missing parts supplied by reference TRBV11-2 and TRBJ1-1, is EAGVAQSPRYKIIEKRQSVAFWCNPISGHATLYWYQQILGQGPKLLIQFQNNGVVDDSQLPKDRFSAERLKGVDSTLKIQPAKLEDSAVYLCASSLVPPWGGRNTEAFFGQGTRLTVV.

CDR3 loop: CASSSPGLAGDTDTQYF. The CDR3 coding sequence is TGTGCCAGCAGCTCTCCCGGACTAGCGGGGGACACAGATACGCAGTATTTT. This rearrangement joins TRBV28 to TRBJ2-3, with 13 bases lining up with TRBD2. This CDR3 contains 17 residues. Losses at the gene ends were 6 bases for V and 2 bases for J; bases not matched to a gene: 8. Germline V gene lookup returns CDR1 MDHEN and CDR2 SYDVKM.

The CDR3 region has the DNA TGCGCCAGCAGCCCTAGACGGGGGGACACAGATACGCAGTATTTT. Its protein is CASSPRRGDTDTQYF. This chain uses TRBV4-3 with TRBJ2-3, with TRBD2 identical over 7 bases. This CDR3 contains 15 residues. Germline CDR1 LGHNA, CDR2 YSLEER. The V and J ends lost 4 bases and 2 bases, in that order; junction bases with no gene match: 6.

This chain connects TRBV3-1 (or the pseudogene TRBV3-2) to TRBJ1-3, with no clear D. Trimming cost V 0 bases and J 0 bases, with 9 bases left between them. Germline-derived CDR1 and CDR2 are LGHDT and YNNKEL (reference sequence). The CDR3 consists of 16 residues. As DNA, the CDR3 is TGTGCCAGCAGCCAAGAAATGGGCGTCTCTGGAAACACCATATATTTT. Translation: CASSQEMGVSGNTIYF.

J is TRBJ2-2 and V is TRBV2; TRBD2 matches 10 bases. CDR1 SNHLY and CDR2 FYNNEI come from the germline V gene. CDR3 length: 15 amino acids. The J segment lost 7 bases and the V segment lost 10 bases, leaving 12 bases of the junction unmatched. This CDR3 reads CATSTSGKVGGELFF. The CDR3 DNA follows: TGTGCCACCTCAACTAGCGGGAAAGTGGGCGGGGAGCTGTTTTTT.

The V call is TRBV19, the J call TRBJ1-1, with D unclear. The CDR3 runs 13 residues. Trimming left V 5 bases short and J 6 bases short, with 13 bases between. Per the germline V gene, CDR1 is LNHDA and CDR2 is SQIVND (reference sequence). CDR3 region: CASSPHWLSEAFF. The CDR3 DNA reads as TGTGCCAGTAGTCCCCATTGGCTGTCTGAAGCTTTCTTT.

This chain links TRBV6-2 or TRBV6-3 with TRBJ2-4, with D tentatively TRBD2 (5 bases). The CDR3 is 15 amino acids. The germline V and J ends were trimmed by 4 bases and 0 bases, with 10 bases remaining between them. Looked up from germline, CDR1 is MNHEY and CDR2 is SVGEGT. CDR3 bases: TGTGCCAGCAGTTCGAGCGGAGGAGCCAAAAACATTCAGTACTTC. Its protein is CASSSSGGAKNIQYF.

The chain carries TRBV5-1 and TRBJ1-1, with D possibly matching TRBD1 (6 bases). CDR3 length: 14 amino acids. Germline lookup yields CDR1 SGHRS and CDR2 YFSETQ. V was cut by 0 bases and J by 6 bases, with 12 bases left in between. The CDR3 DNA sequence: TGCGCCAGCAGCTTGGCGAAGGGGGGATCTGAAGCTTTCTTT. Its translation: CASSLAKGGSEAFF.

The chain uses TRBV28 and TRBJ1-5; D is ambiguous. V lost 3 bases to trimming and J lost 1 base, with 4 bases between them. The CDR3 is made up of 13 amino acids. The germline gives CDR1 MDHEN, CDR2 SYDVKM. The chain's CDR3 is CASSLGSNQPQHF. The CDR3, as DNA: TGTGCCAGCAGTTTGGGGAGCAATCAGCCCCAGCATTTT.

V and J are TRBV19 and TRBJ2-1; 11 nucleotides line up with TRBD2. There are 15 residues in the CDR3. J was trimmed by 7 bases and V by 3 bases; bases with no gene match: 5. In germline, CDR1 is LNHDA, CDR2 SQIVND (reference sequence). DNA for the CDR3: TGTGCCAGTAGTATCGGGACTAGCGGCCAGAATGAGCAGTTCTTC. The encoded protein is CASSIGTSGQNEQFF. The variable domain in full, with the rest retrieved from reference TRBV19 and TRBJ2-1, is DGGITQSPKYLFRKEGQNVTLSCEQNLNHDAMYWYRQDPGQGLRLIYYSQIVNDFQKGDIAEGYSVSREKKESFPLTVTSAQKNPTAFYLCASSIGTSGQNEQFFGPGTRLTVL.

The chain is built from TRBV27 and TRBJ1-1; D is unclear. The CDR3 consists of 14 residues. The germline V gene has CDR1 MNHEY and CDR2 SMNVEV (reference sequence). The V end lost 10 bases, the J end lost 0 bases, and 15 bases lay between the germline ends. The DNA of the CDR3 is TGTGCCACCCTTAATGGGAGTTTGAACACTGAAGCTTTCTTT. Protein product: CATLNGSLNTEAFF.